This T cell receptor beta chain was recorded in a study of OX40 agonist ivuxolimab in advanced cancers. Blood specimens came from baseline, cycle 4 day 1, and cycle 7 day 1. Study-wide points: There were, on average, more expanded clones in CD8+ T cells than in CD4+.

Notes on this clone: Its antigen is currently unknown. Just one base apart from a much larger clone, this may be a read error.

V was cut by 5 bases and J by 4 bases, with 6 bases left in between. Germline V gene lookup returns CDR1 MDHEN and CDR2 SYDVKM. This CDR3 is 11 amino acids long. Here immunoSEQ multiplex PCR was the method, and the copy in TCRdb shows in-frame clones only, minus some. The repertoire consists of 35,000 or so clones, with approximately 80% occurring once and the leading ten covering around a sixth. The source was CD4+ or CD8+ T cells sorted from blood, collected in a trial of the OX40 agonist ivuxolimab. The V and J genes are TRBV28 and TRBJ2-7; D not certain. The receptor comes from an adult with an advanced solid tumor such as melanoma, head and neck, liver or kidney cancer. CDR3 coding DNA: TGTGCCAGCAGTCCGCGTTACGAGCAGTACTTC. This codes for CASSPRYEQYF.